The 14 T cell receptor beta chains reported below all come from one sample, sequenced in a study of regulatory T cells in long-lasting Graves disease. The time point is: newly diagnosed GD, antithyroid drugs for less than 3 months. Isolated PBMC RNA provided the starting material for the TCR library. The authors built TCR beta libraries using iRepertoire HTBI primers and Arm-PCR of CDR3 regions. TCRdb reanalysed the multiplex PCR reads using MiXCR and keeps one entry per CDR3 protein. Among about 540,000 distinct CDR3 sequences listed, roughly 14% were seen once. These data were likewise used in another study, on T cells in Graves' hyperthyroidism and ophthalmopathy.

Source: peripheral blood mononuclear cells (PBMCs), taken at new diagnosis, from a patient treated with antithyroid drugs. These receptors were taken from a man aged 30 to 39 with Graves disease.

This clonotype was counted at least ten times. The chain couples TRBV11-2 to TRBJ2-3; D may be TRBD1 (6 bases). CDR3 length: 15 amino acids. Trimming stripped 6 bases from V and 6 bases from J, with 19 bases between. Looked up from germline, CDR1 is SGHAT and CDR2 is FQNNGV. CDR3 in DNA: TGTGCCAGCAGGGACACAGGGAGAGGTTATGATACGCAGTATTTT. This encodes CASRDTGRGYDTQYF.

This clonotype was counted at least ten times. The chain is built from TRBV29-1 and TRBJ2-7; D not resolved. This CDR3 region has 14 residues. The germline CDR1 and CDR2 sequences are SQVTM and ANQGSEA. The germline V and J ends were trimmed by 4 bases and 2 bases, with 15 bases remaining between them. CDR3 protein: CSVGVQVHPYEQYF. CDR3 nucleotide sequence: TGCAGCGTTGGCGTTCAAGTCCACCCCTACGAGCAGTACTTC.

This clonotype was seen many times. The chain employs TRBV15 and TRBJ2-1; 13 bases align to TRBD2. The CDR3 runs 16 residues. With V trimmed by 3 bases and J by 3 bases, 2 bases remained unmatched. Germline-derived CDR1 and CDR2 are LNHNV and YYDKDF (reference sequence). The CDR3 loop reads CATSRGLAGRYNEQFF. The CDR3 nucleotides read TGTGCCACCAGCAGGGGACTAGCGGGACGCTACAATGAGCAGTTCTTC.

This clonotype was recorded at least ten times. This sequence joins TRBV20-1 and TRBJ2-5; the D is unclear. The V gene lost 0 bases and the J gene lost 3 bases, with 14 bases spanning the gap. CDR1 is DFQATT and CDR2 is SNEGSKA in the germline V gene (reference sequence). This CDR3 contains 15 residues. CDR3 region: CSARDRLGGKETQYF. DNA for the CDR3: TGCAGTGCTAGAGATCGGCTCGGTGGAAAAGAGACCCAGTACTTC.

In its sample, this clonotype was seen many times. The rearrangement joins TRBV6-2 or TRBV6-3 to TRBJ2-3; the D gene is possibly TRBD2 (5 bases). CDR3 length: 15 residues. Trimming stripped 5 bases from V and 6 bases from J, with 18 bases between. Germline V gives CDR1 MNHEY, CDR2 SVGEGT. The CDR3, as DNA: TGTGCCAGCAGTGAAATGGGCGGGCGTGGGGATACGCAGTATTTT. This codes for CASSEMGGRGDTQYF.

This clonotype was seen only a few times. The chain couples TRBV29-1 to TRBJ2-1, with TRBD2 identical over 12 bases. The CDR3 has 14 amino acids. Germline CDR1 reads SQVTM; CDR2 reads ANQGSEA. Trimming cost V 6 bases and J 7 bases; bases outside gene matches: 7. The CDR3 region has the DNA TGCAGCGTAGAGACTAGCGGGAGATGGAATGAGCAGTTCTTC. This gives the protein CSVETSGRWNEQFF.

This clonotype was counted ten times or more. The V gene is TRBV2, the J gene TRBJ2-7, with TRBD2 matching 11 bases. The CDR3 length is 14 residues. Per the germline V gene, CDR1 is SNHLY and CDR2 is FYNNEI. V shed 5 bases and J 5 bases; nucleotides not matched to a gene: 5. Here the CDR3 reads CASSRLAGLHEQYF. CDR3 bases: TGTGCCAGCAGTCGACTAGCGGGATTGCACGAGCAGTACTTC.

This clonotype has a handful of counts. This chain connects TRBV6-1 to TRBJ2-5; the D gene is possibly TRBD2 (7 bases). Trimming took 4 bases from V and 5 from J, leaving 17 bases between them. The CDR3 sequence is 15 residues long. The germline V gene has CDR1 MNHNS and CDR2 SASEGT. The CDR3 coding sequence is TGTGCCAGCAGTGCTTTGGGGGGGGCCAGGGAGACCCAGTACTTC. It translates to CASSALGGARETQYF.

This clonotype was detected many times. This chain uses TRBV3-1 with TRBJ2-4, with D possibly being TRBD2 (5 bases). The CDR3 contains 15 residues. Germline V lookup: CDR1 LGHDT, CDR2 YNNKEL (reference sequence). Trimming took 0 bases from V and 3 from J, leaving 9 bases between them. The CDR3 bases are TGTGCCAGCAGCCAAGAAGCCGGGGTCAAAAACATTCAGTACTTC. Translation: CASSQEAGVKNIQYF.

The chain links TRBV27 to TRBJ2-2; 8 positions agree with TRBD1. The CDR3 contains 15 residues. V gave up 5 bases and J gave up 2 bases; unmatched junction bases: 4. The germline gives CDR1 MNHEY, CDR2 SMNVEV (reference sequence). CDR3 DNA sequence: TGTGCCAGCAGTAACAGGGGGGTTAACACCGGGGAGCTGTTTTTT. Encoded protein: CASSNRGVNTGELFF.

Many counts were recorded for this clonotype. The chain links TRBV24-1 to TRBJ2-1; TRBD2 matches 10 bases. This CDR3 contains 14 residues. V was pared by 9 bases and J by 6 bases, with 7 bases of the junction left unmatched. The V gene's germline CDR1 is KGHDR and CDR2 SFDVKD. This CDR3 reads CATSLAGELNEQFF. CDR3 bases: TGTGCCACCTCTCTAGCGGGAGAACTCAATGAGCAGTTCTTC.

The CDR3 here is CASSLKRGTNTGELFF. CDR3 DNA sequence: TGCGCCAGCAGCCTTAAGCGGGGAACGAACACCGGGGAGCTGTTTTTT. J is TRBJ2-2 and V is TRBV4-1; 7 bases line up with TRBD2. This CDR3 contains 16 residues. The germline V gene has CDR1 MGHRA and CDR2 YSYEKL. V trimming: 4 bases; J trimming: 0 bases; junction bases outside the gene matches: 5.

This clonotype was observed many times. This chain connects TRBV27 to TRBJ2-1, with TRBD2 matching over 14 bases. Per germline, CDR1 MNHEY and CDR2 SMNVEV (reference sequence). With V trimmed by 7 bases and J by 8 bases, 7 bases remained unmatched. The CDR3 is 15 residues long. The CDR3 nucleotides are TGTGCCAGCAACTCGGGACTAGCGGGAGTCGATGAGCAGTTCTTC. Translation gives CASNSGLAGVDEQFF.

The chain uses TRBV4-1 and TRBJ2-4, with TRBD2 matching over 11 bases. With V trimmed by 1 base and J by 3 bases, 8 bases remained unmatched. The CDR3 covers 18 residues. Germline V CDR1 and CDR2: MGHRA, YSYEKL. The CDR3 sequence: CASSQGIAGGKGKNIQYF. The CDR3 nucleotides are TGCGCCAGCAGCCAAGGTATAGCGGGAGGGAAAGGCAAAAACATTCAGTACTTC.